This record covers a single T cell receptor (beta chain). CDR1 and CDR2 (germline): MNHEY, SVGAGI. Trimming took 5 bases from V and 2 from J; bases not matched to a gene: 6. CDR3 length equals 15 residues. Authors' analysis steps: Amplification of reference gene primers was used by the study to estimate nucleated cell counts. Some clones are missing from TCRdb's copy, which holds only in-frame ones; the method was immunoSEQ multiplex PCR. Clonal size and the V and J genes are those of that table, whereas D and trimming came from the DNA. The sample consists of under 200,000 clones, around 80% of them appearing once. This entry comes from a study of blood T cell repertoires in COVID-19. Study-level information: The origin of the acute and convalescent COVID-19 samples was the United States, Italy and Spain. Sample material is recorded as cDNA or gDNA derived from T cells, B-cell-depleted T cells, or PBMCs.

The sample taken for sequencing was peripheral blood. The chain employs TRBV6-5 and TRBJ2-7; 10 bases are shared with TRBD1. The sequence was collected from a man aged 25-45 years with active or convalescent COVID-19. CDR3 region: CASSPRDRGTYEQYV. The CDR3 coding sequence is TGTGCCAGCAGTCCAAGGGACAGGGGAACCTACGAGCAGTACGTC.